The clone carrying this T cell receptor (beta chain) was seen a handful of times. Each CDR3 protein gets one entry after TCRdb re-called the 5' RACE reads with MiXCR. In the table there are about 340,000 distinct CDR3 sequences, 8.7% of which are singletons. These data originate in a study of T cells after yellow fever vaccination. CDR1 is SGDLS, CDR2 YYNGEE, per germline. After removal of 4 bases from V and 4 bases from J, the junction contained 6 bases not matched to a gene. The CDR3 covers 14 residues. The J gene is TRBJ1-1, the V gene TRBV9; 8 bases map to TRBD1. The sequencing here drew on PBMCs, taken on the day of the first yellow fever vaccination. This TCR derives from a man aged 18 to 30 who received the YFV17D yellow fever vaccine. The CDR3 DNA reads TGTGCCAGCAGCTCTCAGGGGGCGCGCACTGAAGCTTTCTTT. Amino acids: CASSSQGARTEAFF.